A selection of T cell receptor beta chains follows, all from one sample in a study of T cells of healthy individuals. Via MiXCR, TCRdb re-called the 5' RACE reads, giving one row per CDR3 protein. The sample has roughly 76,000 distinct CDR3 sequences; roughly 5% are singletons. All receptors derive from a female donor in good health. Each CDR3 is given with its conserved first and last residue. Each record gives: V gene, clone size, J gene, D gene, CDR3 protein, CDR3 DNA. A D gene is named only where the DNA matches it firmly. Not all rows give a size; the values are once, few, many and, for expanded clones, a class.

TRBV7-2	-	TRBJ2-5	-	CASSRGGKETQYF	TGTGCCAGCAGCCGTGGTGGGAAAGAGACCCAGTACTTC
TRBV9	few	TRBJ2-3	TRBD2	CASSLSGRATDTQYF	TGTGCCAGCAGCCTAAGCGGGAGAGCGACAGATACGCAGTATTTT
TRBV6-2/TRBV6-3	many	TRBJ2-1	-	CASTAVPNEQFF	TGTGCCAGCACCGCGGTTCCCAATGAGCAGTTCTTC
TRBV4-1	-	TRBJ2-2	TRBD2	CASSEGLAGGTNTGELFF	TGCGCCAGCAGCGAGGGACTAGCGGGAGGGACGAACACCGGGGAGCTGTTTTTT
TRBV28	many	TRBJ2-7	-	CASSSPRASENSYEQYF	TGTGCCAGCAGTTCCCCCCGAGCTAGCGAAAACTCCTACGAGCAGTACTTC
TRBV7-2	many	TRBJ2-3	-	CASTSGGSTDTQYF	TGTGCCAGCACCAGCGGAGGGTCCACAGATACGCAGTATTTT
TRBV7-2	many	TRBJ2-3	-	CASSPERGASTDTQYF	TGTGCCAGCAGCCCCGAACGGGGAGCAAGCACAGATACGCAGTATTTT
TRBV12-3/TRBV12-4	many	TRBJ1-1	-	CASSRRLNTEAFF	TGTGCCAGCAGCAGGAGACTGAACACTGAAGCTTTCTTT
TRBV12-3/TRBV12-4	-	TRBJ2-1	TRBD1	CASSSWDRFSYNEQFF	TGTGCCAGCAGCTCCTGGGACAGATTTTCCTACAATGAGCAGTTCTTC
TRBV6-2/TRBV6-3	few	TRBJ1-1	-	CASTRTTGTEAFF	TGTGCCAGTACAAGGACGACGGGCACTGAAGCTTTCTTT
TRBV4-3	few	TRBJ2-2	-	CASSQVREDTGELFF	TGCGCCAGCAGCCAAGTTAGGGAAGACACCGGGGAGCTGTTTTTT
TRBV6-2/TRBV6-3	few	TRBJ1-2	-	CASTESFRDEYGYTF	TGTGCCAGCACCGAATCCTTCAGGGACGAATATGGCTACACCTTC
TRBV30	-	TRBJ2-3	TRBD2	CAWSIVLAGRTDTQYF	TGTGCCTGGAGTATAGTCTTAGCGGGGCGCACAGATACGCAGTATTTT
TRBV4-1	many	TRBJ2-3	-	CASSQPRQAKSTDTQYF	TGCGCCAGCAGCCAACCGAGACAGGCCAAAAGCACAGATACGCAGTATTTT
TRBV5-1	many	TRBJ2-1	TRBD2	CASSLVAGAANEQFF	TGCGCCAGCAGCTTGGTGGCGGGAGCTGCAAATGAGCAGTTCTTC
TRBV18	many	TRBJ1-2	-	CASSPDRTGYTF	TGTGCCAGCTCACCAGATCGGACCGGCTACACCTTC
TRBV5-5	-	TRBJ1-4	-	CASSLGGGPSHEKLFF	TGTGCCAGCAGCTTGGGGGGAGGTCCCTCGCATGAAAAACTGTTTTTT
TRBV6-1	many	TRBJ1-5	TRBD1	CASTGGNQPQHF	TGTGCCAGCACAGGGGGTAATCAGCCCCAGCATTTT
TRBV4-2	many	TRBJ2-7	TRBD1	CASSQENTGGQSSYEQYF	TGTGCCAGCAGCCAGGAAAACACAGGGGGACAGAGCTCCTACGAGCAGTACTTC
TRBV6-5	many	TRBJ1-1	-	CASSYRERDTEAFF	TGTGCCAGCAGTTACAGGGAAAGGGACACTGAAGCTTTCTTT
TRBV25-1	many	TRBJ1-4	-	CASSEPGGAGNEKLFF	TGTGCCAGCAGTGAGCCCGGGGGGGCCGGTAATGAAAAACTGTTTTTT
TRBV4-2	few	TRBJ2-3	-	CASSLEFLRDTQYF	TGTGCCAGCAGCCTGGAATTTTTGAGAGATACGCAGTATTTT
TRBV29-1	-	TRBJ1-2	TRBD1	CSGRDRGYGYTF	TGCAGCGGACGGGACAGAGGATATGGCTACACCTTC
TRBV7-2	many	TRBJ2-7	TRBD2	CASSGTSWYEQYF	TGTGCCAGCAGCGGGACTAGTTGGTACGAGCAGTACTTC
TRBV7-2	many	TRBJ2-2	TRBD1	CASIPDRADTGELFF	TGTGCCAGCATCCCCGACAGGGCGGATACCGGGGAGCTGTTTTTT
TRBV29-1	few	TRBJ2-5	-	CSPGLQGVGTQYF	TGCAGCCCCGGCCTACAGGGAGTAGGGACCCAGTACTTC
TRBV30	-	TRBJ2-5	-	CAWSPGGGQETQYF	TGTGCCTGGAGCCCAGGTGGCGGCCAAGAGACCCAGTACTTC
TRBV7-3	-	TRBJ1-1	-	CASSFNVRAEAFF	TGTGCCAGCAGCTTCAATGTTCGGGCTGAAGCTTTCTTT
TRBV9	-	TRBJ2-3	-	CASSVDVVTDTQYF	TGTGCCAGCAGCGTAGACGTAGTCACAGATACGCAGTATTTT
TRBV28	many	TRBJ2-2	TRBD1	CASSARTGYTGELFF	TGTGCCAGCAGTGCCAGGACAGGTTACACCGGGGAGCTGTTTTTT
TRBV27	many	TRBJ2-1	-	CASSSGRELNNEQFF	TGTGCCAGCAGTAGTGGTCGGGAATTGAACAATGAGCAGTTCTTC
TRBV9	few	TRBJ2-2	-	CASSGGGLLNTGELFF	TGTGCCAGCAGCGGGGGAGGACTCCTGAACACCGGGGAGCTGTTTTTT
TRBV7-6	many	TRBJ2-7	TRBD2	CASSPGTSGRRYEQYF	TGTGCCAGCAGCCCCGGGACTAGCGGGAGGCGGTACGAGCAGTACTTC
TRBV28	-	TRBJ1-2	-	CASSLRPSYYGYTF	TGTGCCAGCAGTTTACGACCCAGCTACTATGGCTACACCTTC
TRBV6-2/TRBV6-3	few	TRBJ1-2	TRBD1	CASSQDRTRGYTF	TGTGCCAGCAGTCAGGACAGGACACGCGGCTACACCTTC
TRBV5-6	-	TRBJ1-2	-	CASSRTVTNYGYTF	TGTGCCAGCAGCCGGACAGTGACCAACTATGGCTACACCTTC
TRBV18	-	TRBJ1-1	TRBD1	CASSLQGVRTEAFF	TGTGCCAGCTCACTACAGGGGGTAAGGACTGAAGCTTTCTTT
TRBV28	many	TRBJ1-4	TRBD1	CASSLGDRFPTNEKLFF	TGTGCCAGCAGTTTAGGGGACAGGTTTCCAACTAATGAAAAACTGTTTTTT
TRBV5-1	many	TRBJ1-1	-	CASSQPGLSASTEAFF	TGCGCCAGCAGCCAACCCGGACTGTCGGCGAGCACTGAAGCTTTCTTT
TRBV6-5	many	TRBJ2-3	-	CASSRLFGGSTDTQYF	TGTGCCAGCAGTAGGCTCTTTGGCGGGAGCACAGATACGCAGTATTTT
TRBV12-3/TRBV12-4	-	TRBJ2-3	-	CASSSGQRTDTQYF	TGTGCCAGCAGTTCCGGACAGCGCACAGATACGCAGTATTTT
TRBV4-1	-	TRBJ1-5	TRBD1	CASSQPSQGLGNQPQHF	TGCGCCAGCAGCCAACCATCACAGGGGTTAGGCAATCAGCCCCAGCATTTT
TRBV28	few	TRBJ1-5	-	CASSPYGGGSHQPQHF	TGTGCCAGCAGCCCCTATGGGGGGGGATCGCATCAGCCCCAGCATTTT